This T cell receptor (beta chain) derives from a study of T-cell reconstitution after alpha-beta-depleted transplantation in children. Using unique molecular identifiers, the investigators prepared the TCRbeta library. MiXCR, applied by TCRdb to the PCR reads, yields one record per CDR3 protein. The data show around 400,000 distinct CDR3 sequences, under 13% seen once. Germline CDR1 and CDR2: MDHEN and SYDVKM. Trimming removed 5 bases from V and 3 bases from J, with 8 bases in between. This CDR3 comprises 12 residues. This clonotype was counted ten times or more. The chain recombines TRBV28 with TRBJ2-7; no reliable D call. This receptor was obtained from a human donor who donated a stem cell graft to a child with acute myeloid leukemia. The specimen was PBMCs from the stem cell graft donor, collected from the stem cell graft. DNA for the CDR3: TGTGCCAGCAGTCACTTAGGCTACGAGCAGTACTTC. It codes for CASSHLGYEQYF.